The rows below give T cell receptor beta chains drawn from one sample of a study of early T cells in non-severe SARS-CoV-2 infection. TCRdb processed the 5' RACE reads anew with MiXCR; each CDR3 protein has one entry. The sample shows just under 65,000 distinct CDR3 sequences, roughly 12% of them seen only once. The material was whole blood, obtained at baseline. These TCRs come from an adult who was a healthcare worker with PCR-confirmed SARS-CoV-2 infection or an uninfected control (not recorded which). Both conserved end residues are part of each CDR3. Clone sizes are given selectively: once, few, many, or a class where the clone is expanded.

CSARKQQTYNEQFF,many,TRBV20-1,14
CASSPRGFTGELFF,NA,TRBV5-4,14
CASSRRDRRLSEQYF,few,TRBV5-4,15
CASSREGTSIGELFF,NA,TRBV5-1,15
CASSENWGFAYEQYF,NA,TRBV2,15
CASSLLRDQQFF,few,TRBV12-3/TRBV12-4,12
CASQAVRGSWNTIYF,few,TRBV2,15
CASSAQNTEAFF,few,TRBV14,12
CASSTGLAEEQYF,NA,TRBV5-1,13
CASSFRQGNQPQHF,few,TRBV3-1,14
CSAKPGTSGVSQYF,few,TRBV20-1,14
CASSSGPSTDTQYF,many,TRBV5-1,14
CASSEDRGIYGYTF,few,TRBV10-2,14
CASSDSSGAADTQYF,NA,TRBV6-4,15
CASSYLRTGELFF,NA,TRBV6-2/TRBV6-3,13
CSGNRDRNNEQFF,few,TRBV29-1,13
CASSPAAKQGYTF,NA,TRBV18,13
CATSDSQVHGELFF,NA,TRBV24-1,14
CASSFRLYEQYF,NA,TRBV11-2,12
CATSEPGQGARDTQYF,few,TRBV24-1,16